These 28 T cell receptor beta chains were all obtained from the same sample, sequenced in a study of cytotoxic CD8 clonotypes in ibrutinib-treated CLL. TCRdb's copy holds only in-frame clones and misses some; the assay was immunoSEQ multiplex PCR. Of around 53,000 clones in the sample, about 54% were seen once. This specimen was PBMCs, taken at disease progression, from a patient treated with ibrutinib. Every receptor here comes from a human donor with chronic lymphocytic leukemia.

The chain has TRBV28 and TRBJ1-1; a possible D gene is TRBD1 (5 bases). CDR3 length: 14 residues. The ends were cut back, 5 bases at V and 2 bases at J, with 12 bases in the middle. CDR1 MDHEN and CDR2 SYDVKM come from the germline V gene. This chain's CDR3 is CASSPGTFNTEAFF. For the CDR3, the DNA is TGTGCCAGCAGTCCCGGGACCTTCAACACTGAAGCTTTCTTT.

DNA for the CDR3: TGCGCCAGCAGCCACTTTCCGGGACAGGGGGGGAGCAATCAGCCCCAGCATTTT. Its protein is CASSHFPGQGGSNQPQHF. This chain uses TRBV4-1 with TRBJ1-5; 11 bases agree with TRBD1. V trimming: 3 bases; J trimming: 1 base; junction bases outside the gene matches: 8. The CDR3 has 18 residues. Germline assignment: CDR1 MGHRA and CDR2 YSYEKL.

This chain links TRBV6-5 with TRBJ1-5; no reliable D call. V lost 2 bases and J lost 2, with 7 bases in between. The CDR3 extends over 14 amino acids. Germline assignment: CDR1 MNHEY and CDR2 SVGAGI. The DNA for the CDR3 is TGTGCCAGCAGTTACCGGTGGGGCAATCAGCCCCAGCATTTT. This gives the protein CASSYRWGNQPQHF.

In this sample, this clone turned up once. The rearrangement links TRBV5-1 to TRBJ1-1, with 10 bases aligning to TRBD1. CDR3 length: 15 amino acids. Trimming at V came to 5 bases and at J to 1 base, leaving 5 bases not matched to a gene. Per germline, CDR1 SGHRS and CDR2 YFSETQ. Here the CDR3 DNA reads TGCGCCAGCAGGGGCGACAGGGGGCCGAACACTGAAGCTTTCTTT. Translation: CASRGDRGPNTEAFF. Together with reference TRBV5-1 and TRBJ1-1, the CDR3 gives the full variable domain: KAGVTQTPRYLIKTRGQQVTLSCSPISGHRSVSWYQQTPGQGLQFLFEYFSETQRNKGNFPGRFSGRQFSNSRSEMNVSTLELGDSALYLCASRGDRGPNTEAFFGQGTRLTVV.

This clone occurred once. The genes are TRBV28 and TRBJ2-4; D is perhaps TRBD1 (6 bases). The CDR3 has 15 amino acids. V was trimmed by 6 bases and J by 0 bases, leaving 12 bases between them. Germline lookup yields CDR1 MDHEN and CDR2 SYDVKM. The CDR3 DNA reads TGTGCCAGCAGCCAGGGGCAGATAGCCAAAAACATTCAGTACTTC. Protein sequence: CASSQGQIAKNIQYF.

The V and J genes are TRBV7-6 and TRBJ1-1; 10 bases line up with TRBD1. Germline V lookup: CDR1 SGHVS, CDR2 FNYEAQ. CDR3 length: 15 residues. With V trimmed by 5 bases and J by 0 bases, 3 bases remained unmatched. The CDR3 loop reads CASSLGQGVNTEAFF. CDR3 coding DNA: TGTGCCAGCAGCCTAGGACAGGGGGTGAACACTGAAGCTTTCTTT. The whole variable domain, remainder taken from reference TRBV7-6 and TRBJ1-1, is GAGVSQSPRYKVTKRGQDVALRCDPISGHVSLYWYRQALGQGPEFLTYFNYEAQQDKSGLPNDRFSAERPEGSISTLTIQRTEQRDSAMYRCASSLGQGVNTEAFFGQGTRLTVV.

The table lists this clone with many counts. The rearrangement uses TRBV6-5 and TRBJ2-3; tentative D call: TRBD2 (5 bases). This CDR3 spans 15 amino acids. Trimming shortened V by 0 bases and J by 5 bases, and 12 bases separated the two germline ends. CDR1 MNHEY and CDR2 SVGAGI come from the germline V gene. The CDR3 bases are TGTGCCAGCAGTTACTCAGCAGGACTGGGAGATACGCAGTATTTT. Protein sequence: CASSYSAGLGDTQYF.

The chain employs TRBV6-5 and TRBJ2-3; TRBD1 aligns across 8 bases. The CDR3 loop spans 15 amino acids. Looked up from germline, CDR1 is MNHEY and CDR2 is SVGAGI. V shed 6 bases and J 6 bases; nucleotides not matched to a gene: 11. CDR3 sequence (DNA): TGTGCCAGCAGACCCCCGGGGACAGGACTTGATACGCAGTATTTT. It specifies CASRPPGTGLDTQYF.

This clone came up a few times. Mismatch with germline at one junction end may stem from a read error. The V call is TRBV7-7, the J call TRBJ1-4; 8 bases are shared with TRBD1. Germline V gene data show CDR1 as SSHAT and CDR2 as FNYEAQ (reference sequence). The CDR3 is 16 amino acids. The CDR3 coding sequence is TGTGCTAGCAGCCCCAAACCCAGGGGGCGAGATGAAAAACTGTTTTTT. Its translation is CASSPKPRGRDEKLFF.

The rearrangement joins TRBV7-2 to TRBJ2-7; 7 nucleotides match TRBD1. J was trimmed by 3 bases and V by 5 bases; bases with no gene match: 4. This CDR3 comprises 13 residues. Germline lookup yields CDR1 SGHTA and CDR2 FQGNSA. The CDR3 spells CASSPWDSYEQYF. In nucleotides, the CDR3 is TGTGCCAGCAGCCCGTGGGACAGCTACGAGCAGTACTTC.

The V gene is TRBV9, the J gene TRBJ1-2, with 7 bases matching TRBD1. The CDR3 length is 16 residues. V gave up 0 bases and J gave up 3 bases; unmatched junction bases: 8. Germline-derived CDR1 and CDR2 are SGDLS and YYNGEE. Written as DNA, the CDR3 is TGTGCCAGCAGCGTAGGTTCTGTGGGACAGCACTATGGCTACACCTTC. This encodes CASSVGSVGQHYGYTF.

The chain uses TRBV7-2 and TRBJ1-6; D perhaps matches TRBD1 (5 bases). Trimming removed 5 bases at V and 9 bases at J, with 14 bases between. The CDR3 consists of 14 residues. Germline V gene lookup returns CDR1 SGHTA and CDR2 FQGNSA. The CDR3 region is CASSRPGARSPLHF. CDR3 DNA: TGTGCCAGCAGCCGGCCCGGGGCTCGTTCACCCCTCCACTTT.

This clone is medium-sized. Sequence at one end of the junction differs from germline and may be a read error. The chain carries TRBV27 and TRBJ1-4; TRBD1 matches 9 bases. The length of the CDR3 is 12 residues. The germline CDR1 and CDR2 sequences are MNHEY and SMNVEV (reference sequence). CDR3 coding DNA: TGTGCCAGCAGTTCGGGTGGGACAGGGAGACTTTTT. It encodes CASSSGGTGRLF.

This sequence joins TRBV30 and TRBJ1-1; perhaps TRBD1 as D (5 bases). Germline CDR1 GTSNPN, CDR2 SVGIG (reference sequence). Trimming removed 0 bases at V and 8 bases at J, with 10 bases between. The CDR3 is 12 amino acids. CDR3 loop: CAWSVRGYEAFF. CDR3 nucleotides: TGTGCCTGGAGTGTGAGGGGCTACGAAGCTTTCTTT.

This rearrangement joins TRBV27 to TRBJ2-5; D not certain. Germline CDR1 is MNHEY and CDR2 is SMNVEV (reference sequence). This CDR3 spans 13 amino acids. V was pared by 3 bases and J by 0 bases, with 5 bases between. The CDR3 sequence is CASSFRHQETQYF. The DNA of the CDR3 is TGTGCCAGCAGTTTTCGGCACCAAGAGACCCAGTACTTC.

The table lists this clone with a few counts. As DNA, the CDR3 is TGTGCCAGCAGTTTATCCCTAGCGGGAGCCCCAGATACGCAGTATTTT. Its protein is CASSLSLAGAPDTQYF. The J gene is TRBJ2-3, the V gene TRBV27; TRBD2 aligns across 10 bases. J was trimmed by 4 bases and V by 0 bases; bases with no gene match: 4. The CDR3 sequence is 16 residues long. Germline loops: CDR1 MNHEY, CDR2 SMNVEV (reference sequence).

The chain uses TRBV9 and TRBJ2-7; 14 positions match TRBD2. With V trimmed by 3 bases and J by 7 bases, 6 bases remained unmatched. Germline-derived CDR1 and CDR2 are SGDLS and YYNGEE. This CDR3 is 15 amino acids long. The CDR3 DNA reads as TGTGCCAGCAGCGGAGGGACTAGCGGGAGTTTGGAGCAGTACTTC. The encoded protein is CASSGGTSGSLEQYF. Together with reference TRBV9 and TRBJ2-7, the CDR3 gives the full variable domain: DSGVTQTPKHLITATGQRVTLRCSPRSGDLSVYWYQQSLDQGLQFLIQYYNGEERAKGNILERFSAQQFPDLHSELNLSSLELGDSALYFCASSGGTSGSLEQYFGPGTRLTVT.

This chain joins TRBV6-6 and TRBJ2-5; TRBD2 aligns across 7 bases. From germline, CDR1 is MNHNY and CDR2 SVGAGI (reference sequence). CDR3 length: 13 amino acids. With 6 bases clipped from V and 7 bases from J, the junction kept 8 bases outside the gene matches. The CDR3 DNA reads TGTGCCAGCAGATCTAGCGGCCATGGGACCCAGTACTTC. Translating it yields CASRSSGHGTQYF.

The CDR3 protein is CASSVASGDEKLFF. The CDR3 bases are TGTGCCAGCAGCGTAGCGTCAGGGGACGAAAAACTGTTTTTT. V usage is TRBV9 and J usage is TRBJ1-4, with D possibly matching TRBD1 (6 bases). CDR1 and CDR2 (germline): SGDLS, YYNGEE. Trimming cost V 0 bases and J 8 bases, with 11 bases left between them. This CDR3 is 14 amino acids long. Full variable domain (rest looked up from reference TRBV9 and TRBJ1-4): DSGVTQTPKHLITATGQRVTLRCSPRSGDLSVYWYQQSLDQGLQFLIQYYNGEERAKGNILERFSAQQFPDLHSELNLSSLELGDSALYFCASSVASGDEKLFFGSGTQLSVL.

The chain has TRBV28 and TRBJ1-4, with D maybe TRBD1 (5 bases). CDR1 is MDHEN, CDR2 SYDVKM, per germline. The CDR3 is 16 amino acids. V lost 5 bases, J lost 0 bases, and 13 bases lay in between. The CDR3 bases are TGTGCCAGCAGTATCCCTCAGACAGCAACTAATGAAAAACTGTTTTTT. As protein: CASSIPQTATNEKLFF.

This chain links TRBV9 with TRBJ1-6; perhaps TRBD1 as D (5 bases). The ends were cut back, 0 bases at V and 3 bases at J, with 10 bases in the middle. This CDR3 spans 16 amino acids. The germline gives CDR1 SGDLS, CDR2 YYNGEE. DNA of the CDR3: TGTGCCAGCAGCGTAGCACAGGCCGGCTATAATTCACCCCTCCACTTT. Translated, it gives CASSVAQAGYNSPLHF.

The chain has TRBV2 and TRBJ2-3, with no clear D. V lost 6 bases, J lost 3 bases, and 4 bases lay in between. This CDR3 region has 11 residues. CDR1 and CDR2 (germline): SNHLY, FYNNEI. The CDR3 spells CASSLTDTQYF. The DNA for the CDR3 is TGTGCCAGCAGCCTAACAGATACGCAGTATTTT.

J is TRBJ1-5 and V is TRBV30, with D maybe TRBD1 (5 bases). The CDR3 length is 13 residues. V dropped 1 base and J dropped 9 bases, with 13 bases sitting between them. CDR1 and CDR2 from the germline V gene are GTSNPN and SVGIG (reference sequence). Written as DNA, the CDR3 is TGTGCCTGGAGTGAAAGCCGGGACCGGCCCCAGCATTTT. The encoded protein is CAWSESRDRPQHF.

This chain uses TRBV7-2 with TRBJ1-1, with D perhaps TRBD1 (5 bases). V lost 4 bases and J lost 7, with 13 bases in between. The CDR3 has 13 amino acids. The germline V gene encodes CDR1 SGHTA and CDR2 FQGNSA. The CDR3 coding sequence is TGTGCCAGCAGCTACAGGAAATACCTTGAAGCTTTCTTT. Protein product: CASSYRKYLEAFF.

This clone was recorded only once. This chain's CDR3 is CASSPAGGANIQYF. The CDR3 nucleotides are TGTGCCAGCAGCCCGGCAGGGGGCGCGAACATTCAGTACTTC. The rearrangement uses TRBV6-6 and TRBJ2-4, with TRBD1 identical over 8 bases. Germline loops: CDR1 MNHNY, CDR2 SVGAGI (reference sequence). V was pared by 6 bases and J by 7 bases, with 8 bases of the junction left unmatched. The CDR3 is 14 amino acids.

This rearrangement joins TRBV9 to TRBJ2-3, with TRBD2 identical over 9 bases. Germline loops: CDR1 SGDLS, CDR2 YYNGEE. The CDR3 contains 15 residues. J lost 3 bases, V lost 4 bases, and 6 bases had no gene match. The CDR3 sequence is CASSLRRGGTDTQYF. DNA of the CDR3: TGTGCCAGCAGCCTGCGGCGGGGGGGGACAGATACGCAGTATTTT.

The V and J genes are TRBV6-5 and TRBJ2-7; 10 nucleotides line up with TRBD1. The CDR3 extends over 15 amino acids. Trimming cost V 10 bases and J 1 base; bases outside gene matches: 10. Per the germline V gene, CDR1 is MNHEY and CDR2 is SVGAGI. CDR3 coding DNA: TGTGCCACCAGACAGGGGGCAGGAAGTTCCTACGAGCAGTACTTC. It specifies CATRQGAGSSYEQYF.

Turning to this clone: Compared with germline, one end of the junction differs, possibly owing to a read error. CDR3 DNA: TGTGCCAGCAGCAAAGGGACAGGGGAAGAGTCCCAGTACTTC. It codes for CASSKGTGEESQYF. The chain carries TRBV7-2 and TRBJ2-5; 10 bases fit TRBD1. The germline CDR1 and CDR2 sequences are SGHTA and FQGNSA. This CDR3 is built from 14 residues. Full variable domain (missing parts from reference TRBV7-2 and TRBJ2-5): GAGVSQSPSNKVTEKGKDVELRCDPISGHTALYWYRQSLGQGLEFLIYFQGNSAPDKSGLPSDRFSAERTGGSVSTLTIQRTQQEDSAVYLCASSKGTGEESQYFGPGTRLLVL.